One and the same sample provided the 26 T cell receptor beta chains below, sequenced in a study of OX40 agonist ivuxolimab in advanced cancers. TCRdb's table, derived via immunoSEQ multiplex PCR, lists solely in-frame clones and lacks some. There are 30,000 to 40,000 clones in the sample; approximately 80% occur only once, and 7.5% to 10% lies in the top ten. The sequencing here drew on CD4+ or CD8+ T cells sorted from blood, taken in a trial of the OX40 agonist ivuxolimab. These receptors all stem from an adult with an advanced solid tumor such as melanoma, head and neck, liver or kidney cancer.

This clone has only one observation. This chain links TRBV7-3 with TRBJ2-2; no clear D gene. This CDR3 is 13 amino acids long. V was shortened by 4 bases and J by 7 bases, with 10 bases between the two germline ends. In germline, CDR1 is SGHTA, CDR2 FQGTGA. CDR3 DNA: TGTGCCAGCAGCTCGACACATAACGGGGAGCTGTTTTTT. Its protein is CASSSTHNGELFF.

The V gene is TRBV5-1, the J gene TRBJ2-3; D uncertain. The CDR3 has 11 residues. Germline CDR1 SGHRS, CDR2 YFSETQ. Trimming shortened V by 5 bases and J by 2 bases, and 3 bases separated the two germline ends. CDR3 DNA: TGCGCCAGCAGTAACACAGATACGCAGTATTTT. It encodes CASSNTDTQYF.

This chain links TRBV15 with TRBJ2-7; TRBD1 aligns across 7 bases. Germline values: CDR1 LNHNV, CDR2 YYDKDF (reference sequence). The CDR3 runs 15 residues. Trimming removed 0 bases from V and 1 base from J; junction bases left unmatched: 3. The CDR3 DNA sequence: TGTGCCACCAGCAGAGATAGGGACAGTTCCTACGAGCAGTACTTC. It specifies CATSRDRDSSYEQYF.

The chain couples TRBV7-2 to TRBJ1-6; perhaps TRBD1 as D (6 bases). The CDR3 runs 16 residues. The ends were cut back, 2 bases at V and 0 bases at J, with 8 bases in the middle. Germline V lookup: CDR1 SGHTA, CDR2 FQGNSA. The CDR3 spells CASSLQGSSYNSPLHF. The CDR3 DNA reads as TGTGCCAGCAGCTTACAGGGGAGCTCCTATAATTCACCCCTCCACTTT.

V gene TRBV30 combines with J gene TRBJ1-2; the D is unclear. With 3 bases removed from V and 5 bases from J, the gap between germline ends came to 7 bases. Germline values: CDR1 GTSNPN, CDR2 SVGIG (reference sequence). CDR3 length equals 11 residues. The CDR3 spells CAWRRSYGYTF. The CDR3 DNA follows: TGTGCCTGGAGGAGAAGTTATGGCTACACCTTC. Supplemented by reference TRBV30 and TRBJ1-2, the full variable domain reads SQTIHQWPATLVQPVGSPLSLECTVEGTSNPNLYWYRQAAGRGLQLLFYSVGIGQISSEVPQNLSASRPQDRQFILSSKKLLLSDSGFYLCAWRRSYGYTFGSGTRLTVV.

The chain has TRBV6-1 and TRBJ1-2; 8 bases agree with TRBD1. CDR1 is MNHNS, CDR2 SASEGT, per germline. The CDR3 spans 14 residues. V lost 3 bases and J lost 4; bases outside the gene matches: 4. The CDR3 DNA sequence: TGTGCCAGCAGTGAGCCAGGGGGCGGCTATGGCTACACCTTC. Translation: CASSEPGGGYGYTF.

The DNA for the CDR3 is TGTGCCTGGAGTGTAAAAGGATTCAACATCGGAGGGTACAATCAGCCCCAGCATTTT. Its protein product is CAWSVKGFNIGGYNQPQHF. The rearrangement uses TRBV30 and TRBJ1-5; no definite D call. Germline-derived CDR1 and CDR2 are GTSNPN and SVGIG (reference sequence). Trimming pared 0 bases from V and 3 bases from J, leaving 24 bases between. The CDR3 is 19 amino acids.

This chain links TRBV6-1 with TRBJ2-7; 7 bases agree with TRBD1. The CDR3 is 15 residues long. Unmatched junction bases numbered 6, after V lost 1 base and J lost 3 bases. In germline, CDR1 is MNHNS, CDR2 SASEGT. The CDR3 DNA reads TGTGCCAGCAGTGAAGGAGGGGGCCCCTTCTACGAGCAGTACTTC. This codes for CASSEGGGPFYEQYF.

The J gene is TRBJ2-3, the V gene TRBV10-3, with TRBD2 matching 11 bases. Unmatched junction bases numbered 5, after V lost 4 bases and J lost 5 bases. The CDR3 extends over 15 amino acids. From germline, CDR1 is ENHRY and CDR2 SYGVKD. This chain's CDR3 is CAISVLAGAGDTQYF. The CDR3 DNA is TGTGCCATCAGTGTACTAGCGGGGGCGGGAGATACGCAGTATTTT.

By proportion, this clone is medium-sized (0.01 to 0.1%). V and J are TRBV14 and TRBJ1-1, with 7 bases matching TRBD1. The CDR3 loop spans 13 amino acids. Germline lookup yields CDR1 SGHDN and CDR2 FVKESK. After removal of 0 bases from V and 9 bases from J, the junction contained 4 bases not matched to a gene. CDR3 in DNA: TGTGCCAGCAGCCAAGATGGGACAGATAAAGCTTTCTTT. It codes for CASSQDGTDKAFF.

CDR3: CASSPPGLAGGIEQYF. The DNA for the CDR3 is TGTGCCAGCAGCCCTCCGGGACTAGCGGGGGGGATCGAGCAGTACTTC. The J gene is TRBJ2-7, the V gene TRBV28; 16 bases are shared with TRBD2. Germline V lookup: CDR1 MDHEN, CDR2 SYDVKM. V was pared by 6 bases and J by 6 bases, with 8 bases of the junction left unmatched. The CDR3 contains 16 residues.

The chain is built from TRBV28 and TRBJ1-4; a weak D match, TRBD1 (5 bases). Trimming pared 3 bases from V and 7 bases from J, leaving 18 bases between. CDR1 is MDHEN and CDR2 is SYDVKM in the germline V gene. This CDR3 comprises 16 residues. The CDR3 DNA follows: TGTGCCAGCAGTTTCCCCCGGCAGGCCGGGGGTGAAAAACTGTTTTTT. Protein: CASSFPRQAGGEKLFF.

The chain is built from TRBV19 and TRBJ1-5; D uncertain. V lost 3 bases and J lost 3, with 15 bases in between. This CDR3 is 16 amino acids long. Germline V gives CDR1 LNHDA, CDR2 SQIVND (reference sequence). Here the CDR3 DNA reads TGTGCCAGTAGTATCCCTACCGACGGATACAATCAGCCCCAGCATTTT. It yields the protein CASSIPTDGYNQPQHF.

The chain joins TRBV7-3 to TRBJ2-1, with 10 bases matching TRBD2. The CDR3 is 16 amino acids. The junction had 5 bases not matched to a gene; V was cut back by 4 bases and J by 2 bases. The germline V gene has CDR1 SGHTA and CDR2 FQGTGA. The CDR3 nucleotides are TGTGCCAGCAGCTCTAGCGGGGGAGTTACCTACAATGAGCAGTTCTTC. It specifies CASSSSGGVTYNEQFF. The whole variable domain, remainder taken from reference TRBV7-3 and TRBJ2-1, is GAGVSQTPSNKVTEKGKYVELRCDPISGHTALYWYRQSLGQGPEFLIYFQGTGAADDSGLPNDRFFAVRPEGSVSTLKIQRTERGDSAVYLCASSSSGGVTYNEQFFGPGTRLTVL.

The rearrangement links TRBV29-1 to TRBJ2-1; D uncertain. CDR1 and CDR2 (germline): SQVTM, ANQGSEA. The CDR3 is 13 amino acids. Trimming removed 2 bases at V and 6 bases at J, with 11 bases between. Here the CDR3 reads CSVERSTANEQFF. CDR3 coding DNA: TGCAGCGTTGAACGGAGTACCGCCAATGAGCAGTTCTTC.

J is TRBJ1-1 and V is TRBV5-6; D perhaps matches TRBD1 (5 bases). CDR3 length: 14 amino acids. Trimming took off 2 bases at V and 2 bases at J, with 10 bases between the two ends. Germline-derived CDR1 and CDR2 are SGHDT and YYEEEE. CDR3: CASSFRTQNTEAFF. As DNA, the CDR3 is TGTGCCAGCAGCTTCAGGACACAAAACACTGAAGCTTTCTTT.

This clone turned up a few times. This chain links TRBV30 with TRBJ2-5; maybe TRBD2 (7 bases). V was shortened by 2 bases and J by 1 base, with 14 bases between the two germline ends. From germline, CDR1 is GTSNPN and CDR2 SVGIG (reference sequence). The CDR3 loop spans 15 amino acids. The CDR3 DNA follows: TGTGCCTGGAGTATGTTGGCGGGGGCCCAAGAGACCCAGTACTTC. It yields the protein CAWSMLAGAQETQYF.

The J gene is TRBJ1-4, the V gene TRBV19; TRBD1 agrees at 10 bases. Germline CDR1 reads LNHDA; CDR2 reads SQIVND (reference sequence). V shed 3 bases, J shed 10 bases, and the junction held 11 bases outside the gene matches. The CDR3 is 16 residues long. The CDR3 loop is CASSMDWTGGGSKLFF. CDR3 DNA sequence: TGTGCCAGTAGTATGGATTGGACAGGGGGAGGTTCAAAACTGTTTTTT.

Written as DNA, the CDR3 is TGTGCCAGCACCTCCCCCCGAGGACTAGCGAGCTCTGGGGCCAACGTCCTGACTTTC. Residues: CASTSPRGLASSGANVLTF. The gene calls are TRBV2 and TRBJ2-6; 9 positions match TRBD2. Germline assignment: CDR1 SNHLY and CDR2 FYNNEI. The junction had 13 bases not matched to a gene; V was cut back by 7 bases and J by 0 bases. The CDR3 consists of 19 residues.

This chain uses TRBV6-5 with TRBJ2-5; no definite D call. Germline V gene sequence: CDR1 MNHEY, CDR2 SVGAGI. The CDR3 is made up of 14 amino acids. Trimming removed 3 bases from V and 5 bases from J, with 13 bases in between. The CDR3 is CASSYRPIGETQYF. In DNA, the CDR3 is TGTGCCAGCAGTTATCGGCCAATCGGGGAGACCCAGTACTTC.

V and J are TRBV2 and TRBJ2-7; D is uncertain. Germline V gene lookup returns CDR1 SNHLY and CDR2 FYNNEI. The germline V and J ends were trimmed by 4 bases and 3 bases, with 13 bases remaining between them. The CDR3 consists of 14 residues. The CDR3 nucleotides read TGTGCCAGCAGTGCCCCTGGTATGGGCTACGAGCAGTACTTC. The encoded protein is CASSAPGMGYEQYF.

This rearrangement joins TRBV6-5 to TRBJ1-1, with TRBD1 matching over 7 bases. Germline V gene sequence: CDR1 MNHEY, CDR2 SVGAGI. V lost 5 bases to trimming and J lost 10 bases; unmatched junction nucleotides: 10. There are 13 residues in the CDR3. As DNA, the CDR3 is TGTGCCAGCAGTCACGACAGGGTAAGGAGAGCTTTCTTT. Translation gives CASSHDRVRRAFF.

The DNA for the CDR3 is TGTGCCAGCAGTCTCGGACTAGCGGGAGGCAACCACCGTACAGATACGCAGTATTTT. Translating gives CASSLGLAGGNHRTDTQYF. V is TRBV2 and J is TRBJ2-3, with 14 bases fitting TRBD2. The V gene's germline CDR1 is SNHLY and CDR2 FYNNEI. Unmatched junction bases numbered 13, after V lost 5 bases and J lost 3 bases. The CDR3 length is 19 residues.

This clone was picked up one time. The rearrangement links TRBV7-2 to TRBJ1-5, with no clear D. This CDR3 is 15 amino acids long. The ends were cut back, 1 base at V and 3 bases at J, with 10 bases in the middle. Germline V lookup: CDR1 SGHTA, CDR2 FQGNSA. The CDR3 spells CASSLGGQPNQPQHF. The CDR3 DNA reads TGTGCCAGCAGCTTAGGGGGTCAGCCCAATCAGCCCCAGCATTTT.

The chain employs TRBV4-1 and TRBJ2-3; TRBD2 agrees at 10 bases. Germline loops: CDR1 MGHRA, CDR2 YSYEKL. The CDR3 length is 16 residues. V lost 1 base to trimming and J lost 7 bases; unmatched junction nucleotides: 8. DNA of the CDR3: TGCGCCAGCAGCCAAGGACCGAGCGGGGGGGGGTATACGCAGTATTTT. This encodes CASSQGPSGGGYTQYF.

V usage is TRBV30 and J usage is TRBJ2-5, with 14 positions matching TRBD2. Germline V gene sequence: CDR1 GTSNPN, CDR2 SVGIG (reference sequence). V shed 2 bases and J 4 bases; nucleotides not matched to a gene: 3. This CDR3 has 15 amino acids. The chain's CDR3 is CAWSTGTSGRETQYF. The CDR3 DNA sequence: TGTGCCTGGAGTACCGGGACTAGCGGGAGAGAGACCCAGTACTTC.